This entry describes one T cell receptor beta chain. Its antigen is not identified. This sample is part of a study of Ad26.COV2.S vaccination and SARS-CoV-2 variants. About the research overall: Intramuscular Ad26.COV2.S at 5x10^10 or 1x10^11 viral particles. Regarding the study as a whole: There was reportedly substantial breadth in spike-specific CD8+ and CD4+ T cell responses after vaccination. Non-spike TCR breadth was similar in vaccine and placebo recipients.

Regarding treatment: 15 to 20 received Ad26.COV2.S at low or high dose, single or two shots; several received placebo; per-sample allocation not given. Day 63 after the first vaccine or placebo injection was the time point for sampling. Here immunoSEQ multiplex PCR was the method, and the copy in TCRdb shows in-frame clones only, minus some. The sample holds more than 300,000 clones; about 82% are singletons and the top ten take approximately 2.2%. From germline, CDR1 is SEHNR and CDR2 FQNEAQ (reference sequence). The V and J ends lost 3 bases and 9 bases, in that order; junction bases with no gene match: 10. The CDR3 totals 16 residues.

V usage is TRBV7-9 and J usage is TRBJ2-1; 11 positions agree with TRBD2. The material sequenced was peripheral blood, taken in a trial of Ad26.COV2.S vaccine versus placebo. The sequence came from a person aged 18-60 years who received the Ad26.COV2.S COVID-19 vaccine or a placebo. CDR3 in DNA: TGTGCCAGCAGCTTTTCGGCTAGCGGGGGGACTAGTGAGCAGTTCTTC. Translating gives CASSFSASGGTSEQFF.